This entry describes one T cell receptor (beta chain). This sample stems from a study of blood T cell repertoires in COVID-19. Original data processing: Amplification from reference gene primers served as the basis for estimated nucleated cell counts. Here immunoSEQ multiplex PCR was the method, and the copy in TCRdb shows in-frame clones only, minus some. V and J calls and clone size follow that table, whereas D and trimming were derived from the DNA. This sample has 99,000 or so clones, with 75% to 95% found just once. V shed 0 bases and J 3 bases; nucleotides not matched to a gene: 7. Germline V CDR1 and CDR2: LGHNA, YSLEER. The CDR3 runs 17 residues.

Sequenced material: peripheral blood. This sequence joins TRBV4-3 and TRBJ2-1, with TRBD2 matching over 8 bases. This TCR was recovered from a human donor in a cohort sampled during active COVID-19. For the CDR3, the DNA is TGCGCCAGCAGCCAAGACCCCGGGACTAGTGACTACAATGAGCAGTTCTTC. Amino acids: CASSQDPGTSDYNEQFF.